The clone carrying this TCR beta chain has just a few counts. Its antigen is currently unknown. Collection of blood occurred at baseline, at cycle 4 day 1, and at cycle 7 day 1. Using immunoSEQ multiplex PCR, the repertoire was profiled, and TCRdb retains in-frame clones only, with some absent. The profile covers tens of thousands of clones, with about nine tenths appearing a single time and over 0.25% taken by the ten largest. This sample stems from a study of OX40 agonist ivuxolimab in advanced cancers. Background on the study: The dose-escalation group included hepatocellular carcinoma, melanoma, renal cell carcinoma and head and neck cancer. The study, taken as a whole, reports: Normalized expansion of T-cell clones was also low for some nonresponders. Researchers report that CD8+ T cells had, on average, more expanded clones than CD4+.

Germline V gene sequence: CDR1 SGHVS, CDR2 FNYEAQ. This CDR3 region has 14 residues. V lost 2 bases and J lost 4, with 9 bases in between. Here the sequenced sample was CD4+ or CD8+ T cells sorted from blood, taken in a trial of the OX40 agonist ivuxolimab. The TCR was taken from an adult with an advanced solid tumor such as melanoma, head and neck, liver or kidney cancer. V usage is TRBV7-6 and J usage is TRBJ1-3, with D maybe TRBD1 (6 bases). CDR3 residues: CASSLRQDGNTIYF. Written as DNA, the CDR3 is TGTGCCAGCAGCTTAAGACAGGACGGAAACACCATATATTTT.